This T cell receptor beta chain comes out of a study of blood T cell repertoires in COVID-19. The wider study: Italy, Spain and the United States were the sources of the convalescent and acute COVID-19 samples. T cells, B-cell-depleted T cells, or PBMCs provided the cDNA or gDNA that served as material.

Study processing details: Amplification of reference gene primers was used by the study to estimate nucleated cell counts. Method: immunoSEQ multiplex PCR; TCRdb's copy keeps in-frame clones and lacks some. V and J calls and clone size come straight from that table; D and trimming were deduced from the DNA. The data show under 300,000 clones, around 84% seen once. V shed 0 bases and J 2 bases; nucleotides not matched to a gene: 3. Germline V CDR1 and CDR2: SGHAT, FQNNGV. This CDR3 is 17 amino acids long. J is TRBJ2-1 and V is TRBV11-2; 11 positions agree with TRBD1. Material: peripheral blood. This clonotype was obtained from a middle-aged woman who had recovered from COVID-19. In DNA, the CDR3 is TGTGCCAGCAGCTTAGATCGGGACAGGGGGACCTACAATGAGCAGTTCTTC. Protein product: CASSLDRDRGTYNEQFF.